The next 26 T cell receptor beta chains were all read from a single sample in a study of patients and donors after allogeneic stem cell transplantation. TCRdb passed the RT-PCR reads through MiXCR, listing each CDR3 protein once. The sample shows roughly 880,000 distinct CDR3 sequences, roughly 17% of them seen only once. Sample: blood, either unsorted or a sorted T cell fraction (not recorded which). These receptors were taken from a human donor who was either an allogeneic HSCT recipient or a stem cell or donor lymphocyte infusion donor (not recorded which). It is not recorded whose cells these are; they may come from a transplant donor.

This chain joins TRBV6-2 or TRBV6-3 and TRBJ2-7; a weak D match, TRBD2 (5 bases). V dropped 0 bases and J dropped 2 bases, with 14 bases sitting between them. Germline CDR1 is MNHEY and CDR2 is SVGEGT. The CDR3 length is 16 residues. The CDR3 DNA reads as TGTGCCAGCAGTTACTCGACGGGGTCCGGAACCTACGAGCAGTACTTC. Encoded protein: CASSYSTGSGTYEQYF.

This clonotype was detected only once. The chain couples TRBV27 to TRBJ1-5; 7 bases map to TRBD1. Germline V gene data show CDR1 as MNHEY and CDR2 as SMNVEV (reference sequence). V shed 8 bases, J shed 10 bases, and the junction held 11 bases outside the gene matches. The CDR3 has 13 residues. The CDR3 nucleotides read TGTGCCAGCGGAGACAGGGACACCAGCCCCCAGCATTTT. Protein product: CASGDRDTSPQHF.

The table lists this clonotype with a count of one. This chain links TRBV3-1 with TRBJ2-7, with 7 bases identical to TRBD2. J lost 4 bases, V lost 1 base, and 10 bases had no gene match. The CDR3 sequence is 16 residues long. CDR1 and CDR2 (germline): LGHDT, YNNKEL (reference sequence). This CDR3 is CASSQGSSGGPYEQYF. CDR3 sequence (DNA): TGTGCCAGCAGCCAAGGATCTAGCGGAGGCCCGTACGAGCAGTACTTC.

This clonotype appeared a few times. V is TRBV27 and J is TRBJ2-5, with D hard to call. The V gene lost 5 bases and the J gene lost 7 bases, with 17 bases spanning the gap. The CDR3 is 14 residues long. CDR1 and CDR2 (germline): MNHEY, SMNVEV (reference sequence). The chain's CDR3 is CASSPTVAVGTQYF. In nucleotides, the CDR3 is TGTGCCAGCAGTCCCACCGTTGCCGTTGGGACCCAGTACTTC.

This clonotype was counted at least ten times. The chain employs TRBV29-1 and TRBJ2-1, with TRBD2 identical over 10 bases. V lost 3 bases to trimming and J lost 8 bases; unmatched junction nucleotides: 4. This CDR3 region has 13 residues. Looked up from germline, CDR1 is SQVTM and CDR2 is ANQGSEA. The CDR3 is CSVEKREGDEQFF. The CDR3 coding sequence is TGCAGCGTTGAGAAGCGGGAGGGGGATGAGCAGTTCTTC.

The rearrangement joins TRBV27 to TRBJ2-2; TRBD2 agrees at 12 bases. Losses at the gene ends were 2 bases for V and 2 bases for J; bases not matched to a gene: 9. Germline V gives CDR1 MNHEY, CDR2 SMNVEV (reference sequence). The CDR3 contains 19 residues. The CDR3 sequence is CASSLKGASGGANTGELFF. The CDR3 nucleotides are TGTGCCAGCAGTTTAAAGGGGGCTAGCGGGGGGGCCAACACCGGGGAGCTGTTTTTT.

Ten or more counts support this clonotype. The chain links TRBV20-1 to TRBJ1-5, with D unresolved. From germline, CDR1 is DFQATT and CDR2 SNEGSKA (reference sequence). Trimming removed 5 bases from V and 0 bases from J, with 5 bases in between. The CDR3 spans 12 residues. The CDR3 spells CSAANSNQPQHF. Written as DNA, the CDR3 is TGCAGTGCTGCAAATAGCAATCAGCCCCAGCATTTT.

The chain links TRBV21-1 to TRBJ1-5. TRBV21-1 is listed as a pseudogene. CDR3 length: 13 amino acids. The CDR3 loop reads CASIMPLYQPQHF. For the CDR3, the DNA is TGTGCCAGCATCATGCCTTTGTATCAGCCCCAGCATTTT.

The gene calls are TRBV20-1 and TRBJ2-3; D is ambiguous. CDR3 size: 13 residues. The ends were cut back, 5 bases at V and 7 bases at J, with 16 bases in the middle. Germline loops: CDR1 DFQATT, CDR2 SNEGSKA (reference sequence). The CDR3 nucleotides are TGCAGTGCTCTTAGCACCCCCCAGCATACGCAGTATTTT. Its translation is CSALSTPQHTQYF.

This clonotype was seen more than once but under ten times. The J gene is TRBJ1-4, the V gene TRBV4-1, with 11 nucleotides matching TRBD1. CDR3 length equals 16 residues. Trimming took 3 bases from V and 6 from J; bases not matched to a gene: 6. Germline CDR1 MGHRA, CDR2 YSYEKL. CDR3 sequence (DNA): TGCGCCAGCAGCCATCTGGACAGGGGGCGACATGAAAAACTGTTTTTT. Translating it yields CASSHLDRGRHEKLFF.

The chain carries TRBV9 and TRBJ1-1; D remains unclear. Germline CDR1 SGDLS, CDR2 YYNGEE. The CDR3 is 14 amino acids. V lost 4 bases and J lost 4, with 14 bases in between. This chain's CDR3 is CASSPIMGSTEAFF. In nucleotides, the CDR3 is TGTGCCAGCAGCCCTATTATGGGGAGCACTGAAGCTTTCTTT.

This clonotype was picked up a small number of times. The gene calls are TRBV13 and TRBJ2-1; 9 nucleotides line up with TRBD2. The CDR3 is 14 residues long. V trimming: 6 bases; J trimming: 8 bases; junction bases outside the gene matches: 8. The germline V gene has CDR1 PRHDT and CDR2 FYEKMQ (reference sequence). CDR3 in amino acids: CASRRSGSSYEQFF. As DNA, the CDR3 is TGTGCCAGCAGACGTAGCGGGAGTAGCTATGAGCAGTTCTTC.

The J gene is TRBJ1-2, the V gene TRBV14; perhaps TRBD1 as D (5 bases). The V end lost 4 bases, the J end lost 4 bases, and 16 bases lay between the germline ends. Germline lookup yields CDR1 SGHDN and CDR2 FVKESK. The CDR3 runs 15 residues. The CDR3 nucleotides read TGTGCCAGCAGCCGCCGGGCGGGGGACGGCTATGGCTACACCTTC. Its protein product is CASSRRAGDGYGYTF. Supplemented by reference TRBV14 and TRBJ1-2, the full variable domain reads EAGVTQFPSHSVIEKGQTVTLRCDPISGHDNLYWYRRVMGKEIKFLLHFVKESKQDESGMPNNRFLAERTGGTYSTLKVQPAELEDSGVYFCASSRRAGDGYGYTFGSGTRLTVV.

This clonotype was counted between two and nine times. The rearrangement links TRBV5-1 to TRBJ2-5, with D perhaps given as TRBD1 or TRBD2 (5 bases each). CDR3 size: 14 residues. Trimming removed 3 bases from V and 1 base from J, with 10 bases in between. Germline V CDR1 and CDR2: SGHRS, YFSETQ. The CDR3 spells CASSYLGAQETQYF. The CDR3 region has the DNA TGCGCCAGCAGCTACCTCGGGGCCCAAGAGACCCAGTACTTC.

The V call is TRBV25-1, the J call TRBJ2-7, with D possibly being TRBD1 (5 bases). The V end lost 8 bases, the J end lost 2 bases, and 19 bases lay between the germline ends. The CDR3 runs to 15 residues. CDR1 and CDR2 (germline): MGHDK, SYGVNS. Here the CDR3 reads CASGTPDSTTYEQYF. The DNA for the CDR3 is TGTGCCAGCGGAACACCCGACAGTACGACCTACGAGCAGTACTTC.

This chain joins TRBV6-1 and TRBJ2-7, with 7 bases fitting TRBD2. This CDR3 is built from 13 residues. Trimming removed 8 bases from V and 2 bases from J; junction bases left unmatched: 6. Germline V gene sequence: CDR1 MNHNS, CDR2 SASEGT. CDR3 protein: CASATGGPYEQYF. DNA of the CDR3: TGTGCCAGCGCTACGGGGGGTCCCTACGAGCAGTACTTC.

This clonotype occurred a few times. This chain uses TRBV9 with TRBJ2-3; TRBD1 matches 11 bases. Germline CDR1 SGDLS, CDR2 YYNGEE. The junction had 7 bases not matched to a gene; V was cut back by 0 bases and J by 4 bases. The CDR3 covers 17 residues. In DNA, the CDR3 is TGTGCCAGCAGCGTAGTCGGGACAGGGGGACCCTCAGATACGCAGTATTTT. Translation gives CASSVVGTGGPSDTQYF.

V and J are TRBV5-1 and TRBJ2-7, with 8 nucleotides matching TRBD2. The V segment lost 5 bases and the J segment 1 base; nucleotides outside the gene matches: 8. Germline loops: CDR1 SGHRS, CDR2 YFSETQ. This CDR3 is built from 15 residues. The CDR3 DNA reads as TGCGCCAGCAGTCCTTCCGGGACTAGTTCCTACGAGCAGTACTTC. Residues: CASSPSGTSSYEQYF. Using reference TRBV5-1 and TRBJ2-7 for the parts outside the CDR3, the full variable domain is KAGVTQTPRYLIKTRGQQVTLSCSPISGHRSVSWYQQTPGQGLQFLFEYFSETQRNKGNFPGRFSGRQFSNSRSEMNVSTLELGDSALYLCASSPSGTSSYEQYFGPGTRLTVT.

This chain uses TRBV7-8 with TRBJ2-7; D not resolved. The V and J ends lost 3 bases and 1 base respectively, with 10 bases between them. CDR3 length: 14 amino acids. Germline V CDR1 and CDR2: SGHVS, FQNEAQ. CDR3 residues: CASSFETRSYEQYF. CDR3 DNA sequence: TGTGCCAGCAGCTTCGAGACAAGGTCCTACGAGCAGTACTTC. Full variable domain (remainder filled in from reference TRBV7-8 and TRBJ2-7): GAGVSQSPRYKVAKRGQDVALRCDPISGHVSLFWYQQALGQGPEFLTYFQNEAQLDKSGLPSDRFFAERPEGSVSTLKIQRTQQEDSAVYLCASSFETRSYEQYFGPGTRLTVT.

This clonotype showed up many times. V is TRBV12-3 or TRBV12-4 and J is TRBJ1-2; D unclear. The CDR3 has 13 amino acids. Trimming stripped 2 bases from V and 4 bases from J, with 8 bases between. CDR3 nucleotides: TGTGCCAGCAGTTTACCCAGCTCCTATGGCTACACCTTC. This gives the protein CASSLPSSYGYTF.

A single count supports this clonotype. The V call is TRBV7-9, the J call TRBJ2-1; the D gene is possibly TRBD2 (7 bases). Between the trimmed V and J ends, which lost 5 bases and 1 base, there was a span of 15 bases. The CDR3 is 16 residues long. Germline values: CDR1 SEHNR, CDR2 FQNEAQ (reference sequence). The CDR3 spells CASSGKGEGSYNEQFF. The CDR3 DNA reads as TGTGCCAGCAGCGGTAAGGGGGAGGGATCCTACAATGAGCAGTTCTTC.

V gene TRBV20-1 combines with J gene TRBJ1-5; D perhaps matches TRBD1 (5 bases). The CDR3 has 15 amino acids. Germline values: CDR1 DFQATT, CDR2 SNEGSKA (reference sequence). Trimming removed 6 bases from V and 2 bases from J, with 17 bases in between. The chain's CDR3 is CSAVGGIGGNQPQHF. The CDR3 nucleotides read TGCAGTGCAGTCGGGGGAATAGGGGGCAATCAGCCCCAGCATTTT.

This rearrangement joins TRBV24-1 to TRBJ1-5; 7 bases fit TRBD1. Germline V gene lookup returns CDR1 KGHDR and CDR2 SFDVKD. The CDR3 consists of 14 residues. The V and J ends lost 3 bases and 7 bases, in that order; junction bases with no gene match: 5. Here the CDR3 DNA reads TGTGCCACCAGTGATCAACAGGGGAGACAGCCCCAGCATTTT. Translated, it gives CATSDQQGRQPQHF.

The J gene is TRBJ2-7, the V gene TRBV2; TRBD2 aligns across 9 bases. Germline lookup yields CDR1 SNHLY and CDR2 FYNNEI. Germline trimming cut 3 bases from V and 2 bases from J; bases unmatched to any gene: 11. This CDR3 has 17 amino acids. The CDR3 is CASSDGLAGARTYEQYF. DNA of the CDR3: TGTGCCAGCAGTGACGGGTTAGCGGGGGCCCGGACCTACGAGCAGTACTTC.

This clonotype was observed once. This chain uses TRBV18 with TRBJ2-4; 7 bases fit TRBD1. The CDR3 runs 14 residues. Germline CDR1 KGHSH, CDR2 LQKENI. The V gene end was trimmed by 3 bases and the J gene end by 3 bases; junction bases not matched to a gene: 2. The CDR3 DNA reads TGTGCCAGCTCACCGGGACAGAACAAAAACATTCAGTACTTC. Translating gives CASSPGQNKNIQYF.

This clonotype was observed many times. The CDR3: CASSPVLSDTQYF. The CDR3 coding sequence is TGTGCCAGCAGCCCTGTACTTTCAGATACGCAGTATTTT. The gene calls are TRBV12-3 or TRBV12-4 and TRBJ2-3; no clear D. The CDR3 consists of 13 residues. The V gene lost 6 bases and the J gene lost 4 bases, with 11 bases spanning the gap.